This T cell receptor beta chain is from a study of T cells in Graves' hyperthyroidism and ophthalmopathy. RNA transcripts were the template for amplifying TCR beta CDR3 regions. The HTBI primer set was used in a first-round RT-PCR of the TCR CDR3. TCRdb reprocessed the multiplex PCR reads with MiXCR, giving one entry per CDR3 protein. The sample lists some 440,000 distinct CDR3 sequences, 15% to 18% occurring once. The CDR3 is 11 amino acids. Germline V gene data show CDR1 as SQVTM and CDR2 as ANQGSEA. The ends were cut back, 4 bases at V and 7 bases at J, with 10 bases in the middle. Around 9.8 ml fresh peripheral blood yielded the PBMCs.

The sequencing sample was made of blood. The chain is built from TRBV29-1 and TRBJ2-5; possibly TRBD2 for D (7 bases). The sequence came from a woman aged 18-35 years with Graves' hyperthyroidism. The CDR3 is CSVAGEGTQYF. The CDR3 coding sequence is TGCAGCGTTGCAGGGGAGGGGACCCAGTACTTC.